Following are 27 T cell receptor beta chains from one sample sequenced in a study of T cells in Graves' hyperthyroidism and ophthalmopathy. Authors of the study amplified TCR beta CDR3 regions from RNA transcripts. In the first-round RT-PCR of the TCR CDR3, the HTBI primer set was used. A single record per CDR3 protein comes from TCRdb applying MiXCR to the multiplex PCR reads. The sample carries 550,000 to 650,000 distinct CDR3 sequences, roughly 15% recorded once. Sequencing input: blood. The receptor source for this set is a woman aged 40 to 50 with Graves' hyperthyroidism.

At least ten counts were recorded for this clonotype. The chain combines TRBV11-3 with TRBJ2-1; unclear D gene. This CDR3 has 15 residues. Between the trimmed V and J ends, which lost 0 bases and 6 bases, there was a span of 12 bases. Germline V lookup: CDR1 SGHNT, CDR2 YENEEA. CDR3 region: CASSLDLKTPNEQFF. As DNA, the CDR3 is TGTGCCAGCAGCTTAGATCTTAAGACCCCCAATGAGCAGTTCTTC.

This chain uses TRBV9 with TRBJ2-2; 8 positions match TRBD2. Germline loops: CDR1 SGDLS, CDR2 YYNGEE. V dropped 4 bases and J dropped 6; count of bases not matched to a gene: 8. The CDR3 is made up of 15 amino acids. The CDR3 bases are TGTGCCAGCAGCTTAACGGGAGGGTCAGCCGGGGAGCTGTTTTTT. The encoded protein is CASSLTGGSAGELFF.

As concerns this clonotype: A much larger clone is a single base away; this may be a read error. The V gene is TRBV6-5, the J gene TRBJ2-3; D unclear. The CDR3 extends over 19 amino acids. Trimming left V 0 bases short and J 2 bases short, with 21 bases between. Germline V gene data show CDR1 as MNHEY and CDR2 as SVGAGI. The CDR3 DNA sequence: TGTGCCAGCAGTTACTCGATCAGCAGAACCCCAACTTACACAGATACGCAGTATTTT. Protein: CASSYSISRTPTYTDTQYF.

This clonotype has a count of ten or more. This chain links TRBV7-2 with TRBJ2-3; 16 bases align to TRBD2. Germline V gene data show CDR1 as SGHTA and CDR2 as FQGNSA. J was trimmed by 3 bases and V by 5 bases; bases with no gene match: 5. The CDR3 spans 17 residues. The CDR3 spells CASSPPGLAGGTDTQYF. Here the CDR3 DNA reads TGTGCCAGCAGCCCACCGGGACTAGCGGGAGGGACAGATACGCAGTATTTT.

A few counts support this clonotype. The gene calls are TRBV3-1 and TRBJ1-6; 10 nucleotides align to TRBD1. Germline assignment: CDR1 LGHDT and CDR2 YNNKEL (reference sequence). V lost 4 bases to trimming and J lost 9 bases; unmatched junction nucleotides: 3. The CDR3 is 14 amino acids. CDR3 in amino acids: CASSRDRGLSPLHF. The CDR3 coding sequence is TGTGCCAGCAGCCGAGACAGGGGGCTTTCACCCCTCCACTTT.

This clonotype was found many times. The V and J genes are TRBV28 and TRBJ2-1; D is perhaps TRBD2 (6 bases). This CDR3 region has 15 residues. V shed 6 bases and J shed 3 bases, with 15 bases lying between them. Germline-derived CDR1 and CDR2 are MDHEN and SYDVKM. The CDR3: CASSTGTPYYNEQFF. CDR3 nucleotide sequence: TGTGCCAGCAGCACCGGGACTCCCTACTACAATGAGCAGTTCTTC. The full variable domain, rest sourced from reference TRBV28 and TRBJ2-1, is DVKVTQSSRYLVKRTGEKVFLECVQDMDHENMFWYRQDPGLGLRLIYFSYDVKMKEKGDIPEGYSVSREKKERFSLILESASTNQTSMYLCASSTGTPYYNEQFFGPGTRLTVL.

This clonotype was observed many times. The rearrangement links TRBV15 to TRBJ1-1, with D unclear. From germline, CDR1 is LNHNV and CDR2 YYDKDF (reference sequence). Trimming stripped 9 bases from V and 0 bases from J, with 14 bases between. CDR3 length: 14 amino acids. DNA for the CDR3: TGTGCCACTATGCAATTGACACTGAACACTGAAGCTTTCTTT. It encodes CATMQLTLNTEAFF.

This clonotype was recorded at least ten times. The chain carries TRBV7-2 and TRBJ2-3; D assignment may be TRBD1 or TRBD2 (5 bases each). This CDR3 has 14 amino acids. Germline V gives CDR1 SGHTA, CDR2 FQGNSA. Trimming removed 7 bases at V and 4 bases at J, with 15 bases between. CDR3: CASTSRGGSDTQYF. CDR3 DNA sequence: TGTGCCAGCACCTCACGTGGGGGTTCAGATACGCAGTATTTT.

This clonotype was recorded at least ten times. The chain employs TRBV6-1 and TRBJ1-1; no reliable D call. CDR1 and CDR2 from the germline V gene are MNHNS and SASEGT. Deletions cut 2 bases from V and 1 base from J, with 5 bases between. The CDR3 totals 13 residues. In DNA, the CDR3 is TGTGCCAGCAGTGAATCCAGGAACACTGAAGCTTTCTTT. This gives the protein CASSESRNTEAFF.

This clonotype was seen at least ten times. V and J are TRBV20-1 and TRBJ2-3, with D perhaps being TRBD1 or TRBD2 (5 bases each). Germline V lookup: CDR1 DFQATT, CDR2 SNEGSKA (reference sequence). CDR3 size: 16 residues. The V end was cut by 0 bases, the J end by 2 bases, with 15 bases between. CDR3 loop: CSARDLGRQSTDTQYF. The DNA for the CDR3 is TGCAGTGCTAGAGATCTGGGACGTCAGTCCACAGATACGCAGTATTTT.

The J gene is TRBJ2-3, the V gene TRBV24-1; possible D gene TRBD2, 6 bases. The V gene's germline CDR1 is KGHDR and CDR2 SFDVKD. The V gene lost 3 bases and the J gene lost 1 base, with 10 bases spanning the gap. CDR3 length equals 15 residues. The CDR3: CATSDLPSGTDTQYF. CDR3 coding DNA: TGTGCCACCAGTGATCTACCTAGCGGCACAGATACGCAGTATTTT.

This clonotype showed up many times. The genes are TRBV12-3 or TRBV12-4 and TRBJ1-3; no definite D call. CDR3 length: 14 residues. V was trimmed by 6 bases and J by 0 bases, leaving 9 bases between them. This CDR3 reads CASSPESSGNTIYF. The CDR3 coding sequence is TGTGCCAGCAGCCCAGAGAGCTCTGGAAACACCATATATTTT.

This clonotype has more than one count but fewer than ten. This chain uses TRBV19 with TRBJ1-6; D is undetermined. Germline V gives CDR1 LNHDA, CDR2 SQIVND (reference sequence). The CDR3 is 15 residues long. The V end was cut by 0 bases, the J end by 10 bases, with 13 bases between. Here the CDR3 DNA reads TGTGCCAGTAGTATAGATCTCTCCAGAGGGTCACCCCTCCACTTT. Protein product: CASSIDLSRGSPLHF.

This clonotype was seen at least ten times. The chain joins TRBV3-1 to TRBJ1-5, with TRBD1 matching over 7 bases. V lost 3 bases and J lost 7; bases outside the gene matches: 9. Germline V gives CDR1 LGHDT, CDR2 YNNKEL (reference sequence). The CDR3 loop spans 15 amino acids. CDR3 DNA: TGTGCCAGCAGCCAGGGGCAGGGGGTCGGCCAGCCCCAGCATTTT. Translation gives CASSQGQGVGQPQHF.

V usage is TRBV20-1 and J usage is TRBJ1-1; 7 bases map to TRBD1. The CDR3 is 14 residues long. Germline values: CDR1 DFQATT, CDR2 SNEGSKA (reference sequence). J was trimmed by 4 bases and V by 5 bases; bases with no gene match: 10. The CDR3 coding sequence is TGCAGTGCTTCTTTAAGAGCAGGGGGCACTGAAGCTTTCTTT. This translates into CSASLRAGGTEAFF.

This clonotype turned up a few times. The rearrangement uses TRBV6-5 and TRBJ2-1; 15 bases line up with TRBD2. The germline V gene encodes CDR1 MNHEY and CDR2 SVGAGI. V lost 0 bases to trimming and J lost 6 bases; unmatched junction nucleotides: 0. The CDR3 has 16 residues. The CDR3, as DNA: TGTGCCAGCAGTTACTCGGGACTAGCGGGAGGCAATGAGCAGTTCTTC. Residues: CASSYSGLAGGNEQFF.

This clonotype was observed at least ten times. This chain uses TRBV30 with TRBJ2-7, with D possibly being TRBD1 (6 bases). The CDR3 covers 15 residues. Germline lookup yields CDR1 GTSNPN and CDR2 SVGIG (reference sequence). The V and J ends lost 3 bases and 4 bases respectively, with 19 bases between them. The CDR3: CAWSTENRAGYEQYF. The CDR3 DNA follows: TGTGCCTGGAGCACCGAAAACAGGGCCGGGTACGAGCAGTACTTC.

The CDR3 spells CAISDYSGQYNEQFF. The CDR3 DNA is TGTGCCATCAGTGATTATAGCGGACAATACAATGAGCAGTTCTTC. V usage is TRBV10-3 and J usage is TRBJ2-1; D is possibly TRBD2 (6 bases). V was cut by 3 bases and J by 4 bases, with 13 bases left in between. The CDR3 is made up of 15 amino acids. Per germline, CDR1 ENHRY and CDR2 SYGVKD.

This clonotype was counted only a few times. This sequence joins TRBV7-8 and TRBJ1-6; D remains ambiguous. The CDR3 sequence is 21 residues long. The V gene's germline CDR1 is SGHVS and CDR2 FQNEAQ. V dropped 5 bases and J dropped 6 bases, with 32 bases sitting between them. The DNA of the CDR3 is TGTGCCAGCAGCCCGGGAGTAGGGCCGGAACACGTTATTTTCAGTAATTCACCCCTCCACTTT. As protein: CASSPGVGPEHVIFSNSPLHF. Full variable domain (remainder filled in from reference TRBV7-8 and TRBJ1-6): GAGVSQSPRYKVAKRGQDVALRCDPISGHVSLFWYQQALGQGPEFLTYFQNEAQLDKSGLPSDRFFAERPEGSVSTLKIQRTQQEDSAVYLCASSPGVGPEHVIFSNSPLHFGNGTRLTVT.

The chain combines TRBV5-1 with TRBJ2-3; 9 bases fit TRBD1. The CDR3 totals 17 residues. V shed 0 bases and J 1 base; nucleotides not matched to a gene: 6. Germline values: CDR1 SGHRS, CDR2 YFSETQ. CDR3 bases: TGCGCCAGCAGCTTGGCCTTGACAGGGGGACGCACAGATACGCAGTATTTT. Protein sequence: CASSLALTGGRTDTQYF.

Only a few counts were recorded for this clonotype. CDR3 residues: CASSQGPGLAGVEQYF. CDR3 bases: TGTGCCAGCAGCCAAGGTCCGGGACTAGCGGGAGTCGAGCAGTACTTC. The V and J genes are TRBV3-1 and TRBJ2-7; 14 positions agree with TRBD2. The CDR3 extends over 16 amino acids. Germline trimming cut 1 base from V and 6 bases from J; bases unmatched to any gene: 5. CDR1 is LGHDT, CDR2 YNNKEL, per germline (reference sequence).

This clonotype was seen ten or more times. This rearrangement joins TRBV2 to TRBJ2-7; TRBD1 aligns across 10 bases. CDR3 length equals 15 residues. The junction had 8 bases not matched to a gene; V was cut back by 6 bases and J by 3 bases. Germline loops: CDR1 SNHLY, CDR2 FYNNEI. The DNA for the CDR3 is TGTGCCAGCAGCGGGGGACAGGGGATTGACTACGAGCAGTACTTC. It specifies CASSGGQGIDYEQYF. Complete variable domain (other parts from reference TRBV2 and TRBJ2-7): EPEVTQTPSHQVTQMGQEVILRCVPISNHLYFYWYRQILGQKVEFLVSFYNNEISEKSEIFDDQFSVERPDGSNFTLKIRSTKLEDSAMYFCASSGGQGIDYEQYFGPGTRLTVT.

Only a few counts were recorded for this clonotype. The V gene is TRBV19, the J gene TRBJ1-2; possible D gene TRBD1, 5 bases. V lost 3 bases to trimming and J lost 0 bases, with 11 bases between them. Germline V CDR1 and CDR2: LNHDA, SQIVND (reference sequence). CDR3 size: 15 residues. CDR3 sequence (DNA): TGTGCCAGTAGTATTAACGGGGCGACTAACTATGGCTACACCTTC. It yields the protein CASSINGATNYGYTF.

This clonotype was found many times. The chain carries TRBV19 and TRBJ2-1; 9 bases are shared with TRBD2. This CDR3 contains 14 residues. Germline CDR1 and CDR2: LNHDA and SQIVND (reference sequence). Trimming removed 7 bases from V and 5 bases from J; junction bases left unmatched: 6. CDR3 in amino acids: CASTLAGINNEQFF. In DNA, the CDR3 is TGTGCCAGTACGCTAGCGGGGATTAACAATGAGCAGTTCTTC.

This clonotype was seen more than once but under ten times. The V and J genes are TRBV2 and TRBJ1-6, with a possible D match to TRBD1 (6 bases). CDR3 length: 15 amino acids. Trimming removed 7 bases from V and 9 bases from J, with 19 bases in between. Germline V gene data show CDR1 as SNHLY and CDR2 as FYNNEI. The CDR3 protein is CASTIWDEGGSPLHF. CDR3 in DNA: TGTGCCAGCACTATTTGGGACGAAGGGGGTTCACCCCTCCACTTT.

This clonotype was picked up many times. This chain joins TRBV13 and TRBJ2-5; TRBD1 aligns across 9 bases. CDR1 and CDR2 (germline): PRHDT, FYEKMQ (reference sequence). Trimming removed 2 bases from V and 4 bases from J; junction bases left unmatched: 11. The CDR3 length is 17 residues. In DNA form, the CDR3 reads TGTGCCAGCAGCTTAATACGCGGACAGGGGCCCGGAGAGACCCAGTACTTC. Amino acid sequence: CASSLIRGQGPGETQYF.

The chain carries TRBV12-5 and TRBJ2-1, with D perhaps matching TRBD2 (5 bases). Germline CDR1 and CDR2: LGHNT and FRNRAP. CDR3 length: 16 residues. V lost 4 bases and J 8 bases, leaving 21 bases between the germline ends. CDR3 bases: TGTGCTAGTGGTTCCCCGGGATCCTTCCGGAGCGATGAGCAGTTCTTC. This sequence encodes CASGSPGSFRSDEQFF.